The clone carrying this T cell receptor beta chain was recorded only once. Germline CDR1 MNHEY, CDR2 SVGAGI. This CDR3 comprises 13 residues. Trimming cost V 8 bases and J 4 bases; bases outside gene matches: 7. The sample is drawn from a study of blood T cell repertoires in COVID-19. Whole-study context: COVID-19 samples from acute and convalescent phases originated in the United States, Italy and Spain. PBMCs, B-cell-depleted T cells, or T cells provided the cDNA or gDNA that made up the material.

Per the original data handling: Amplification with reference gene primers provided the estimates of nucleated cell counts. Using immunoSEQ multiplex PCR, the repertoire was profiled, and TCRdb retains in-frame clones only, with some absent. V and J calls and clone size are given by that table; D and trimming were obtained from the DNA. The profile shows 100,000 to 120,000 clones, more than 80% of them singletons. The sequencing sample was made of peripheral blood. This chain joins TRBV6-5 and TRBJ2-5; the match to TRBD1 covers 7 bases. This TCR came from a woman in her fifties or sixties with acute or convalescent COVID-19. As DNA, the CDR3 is TGTGCCAGCCGCAGACAGGGTGGAGAGACCCAGTACTTC. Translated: CASRRQGGETQYF.